This T cell receptor beta chain was sequenced in a study of blood T cell repertoires in COVID-19. Study overall: PBMCs, B-cell-depleted T cells, or T cells were the source of the cDNA or gDNA that made up the material.

The CDR3 has 13 amino acids. Trimming took 5 bases from V and 1 from J, leaving 6 bases between them. Germline V lookup: CDR1 SNHLY, CDR2 FYNNEI. As originally analysed: Amplified reference gene primers provided the basis for estimating nucleated cell counts. Clones were read by immunoSEQ multiplex PCR, and TCRdb kept only the in-frame ones, dropping some. Clone size and the V and J calls come from that table; the DNA yielded D and trimming. The sample includes roughly 170,000 clones, 70% to 90% of them seen just once. The Seattle site enrolled patients during active infection and followed them longitudinally.

This receptor was identified in a woman aged 50 to 65 with COVID-19, enrolled during active disease. The V call is TRBV2, the J call TRBJ1-3; unclear D gene. The specimen was peripheral blood. The CDR3 DNA sequence: TGTGCCAGCAGTCCCGAGTCTGGAAACACCATATATTTT. Translating it yields CASSPESGNTIYF.